This T cell receptor (beta chain) was sequenced in a study of PD-1 blockade in classical Hodgkin lymphoma. Study-wide background: A 3 mg/kg intravenous dose of nivolumab was received by patients every 2 weeks.

Repertoires were generated with immunoSEQ multiplex PCR, while TCRdb's copy carries only in-frame clones and drops some. This sample has 25,000 to 35,000 clones, with roughly 80% found just once. With respect to this clone: Its antigen is as yet unknown.

In germline, CDR1 is MDHEN, CDR2 SYDVKM. V was trimmed by 10 bases and J by 0 bases, leaving 10 bases between them. This CDR3 spans 13 amino acids. Time point indicated: cycle 4 day 1 (C4D1), after more than five weeks of nivolumab. Relapses following autologous stem cell transplantation were seen in all patients, with brentuximab vedotin exposure varying. CD4+ T cells were purified from thawed PBMCs by magnetic negative selection. The study's findings and limits: Patients who responded completely had about the same baseline diversity as newly diagnosed patients. Newly diagnosed patients reportedly had lower baseline TCR diversity than healthy donors.

This TCR was sampled from a human donor with classical Hodgkin lymphoma. V and J are TRBV28 and TRBJ1-5; D remains ambiguous. The source material was CD4+ T cells from blood, sampled before the fourth cycle of nivolumab. CDR3: CATFRDSNQPQHF. In nucleotides, the CDR3 is TGTGCCACCTTCCGGGATAGCAATCAGCCCCAGCATTTT.